The present entry profiles one T cell receptor (beta chain) with its context. Antigen unknown. CDR1 is LGHDT, CDR2 YNNKEL, per germline (reference sequence). The length of the CDR3 is 16 residues. This entry comes from a study of CXCR3-negative and CXCR3-positive naive CD8 T cells. Whole-study results and caveats: Cryopreserved cells partially lost CXCR3 expression, and fresh PBMCs were used in most assays. Similar TRBV-TRBJ gene usage was seen in naive CXCR3-negative and CXCR3-positive cells, but not in memory cells. Researchers report that CXCR3-positive naive cells carry more hydrophobic TRB CDR3s than CXCR3-negative naive cells. The authors found comparable surface CD5 between naive subsets and inferred TCR strength from TRB CDR3 properties. Comparably high diversity was seen in both naive subsets, and much lower diversity in memory CD8+ cells.

cDNA libraries for TRB were generated by 5' RACE incorporating UMI labels. TCRdb re-analyzed the 5' RACE reads; it lists each CDR3 protein once, without DNA. This sample's clone table lists tens of thousands of distinct CDR3 sequences. This clonotype originated in a human donor in good health. Some clones in this sample may be carry-over from other donors' samples. The sequenced sample was naive CXCR3+ CD8+ T cells from blood. The subset was: CD45RO-CCR7+CD27+CD95- naive CD8+ T cells expressing CXCR3 (TNR3+). V is TRBV3-1 and J is TRBJ2-1; the TCRdb call, TRBD2, lacks DNA for checking. Here the CDR3 reads CASSLRGGGTYDEQFF.